The rows below give T cell receptor beta chains drawn from one sample of a study of Tregs in tolerant kidney transplant recipients. The method was immunoSEQ multiplex PCR; TCRdb's version includes in-frame clones alone and lacks a portion of them. Of nearly 15,000 clones listed, roughly 77% are singletons. Sequences were derived from Tregs from blood, sampled before the transplant. These receptors all come from a human donor who received a combined kidney and bone marrow transplant. The CDR3 runs from the conserved cysteine through the conserved F or W. A D gene is named only where the DNA matches it firmly. Size is omitted from some rows. Given values are once, few, many or a class for expanded clones.

clone_size,j_call,v_call,d_call,cdr3_aa,cdr3_nt
.,TRBJ1-4,TRBV29-1,.,CSVGAQDNEKLFF,TGCAGCGTTGGGGCACAGGATAATGAAAAACTGTTTTTT
.,TRBJ1-2,TRBV28,.,CASYYGGPLLGYTF,TGTGCCAGTTATTACGGCGGGCCACTCCTGGGCTACACCTTC
.,TRBJ2-1,TRBV7-9,.,CASSLDNSAEQFF,TGTGCCAGCAGCTTGGACAATTCAGCTGAGCAGTTCTTC
.,TRBJ2-5,TRBV7-2,TRBD2,CASSLASGRETQYF,TGTGCCAGCAGCTTAGCTAGCGGGAGAGAGACCCAGTACTTC
.,TRBJ2-7,TRBV5-4,.,CASSPFGQTYEQYF,TGTGCCAGCAGCCCCTTCGGACAGACCTACGAGCAGTACTTC
.,TRBJ1-1,TRBV7-9,.,CASSLGQVNTEAFF,TGTGCCAGCAGCTTAGGACAGGTGAACACTGAAGCTTTCTTT
.,TRBJ2-1,TRBV11-2,TRBD2,CASSLWRGEYNEQFF,TGTGCCAGCAGCTTATGGCGGGGGGAATACAATGAGCAGTTCTTC
.,TRBJ1-2,TRBV19,.,CASSIEFGLYGYTF,TGTGCCAGTAGTATTGAGTTTGGGCTCTATGGCTACACCTTC
.,TRBJ2-1,TRBV9,TRBD2,CASSVNLAGGGDEQFF,TGTGCCAGCAGCGTAAACCTAGCGGGAGGAGGCGATGAGCAGTTCTTC
.,TRBJ2-6,TRBV5-6,TRBD1,CASSLEQGATGANVLTF,TGTGCCAGCAGCTTGGAACAGGGGGCAACAGGGGCCAACGTCCTGACTTTC
.,TRBJ1-5,TRBV10-2,TRBD1,CASSLGQGSGNQPQHF,TGCGCCAGCAGTTTGGGACAGGGATCGGGCAATCAGCCCCAGCATTTT
few,TRBJ2-7,TRBV5-1,TRBD1,CASSPESGTGIHEQYF,TGCGCCAGCAGCCCAGAGTCCGGGACAGGGATACACGAGCAGTACTTC
few,TRBJ2-1,TRBV5-1,TRBD2,CASSSGLAGVNEQFF,TGCGCCAGCAGCTCTGGACTAGCGGGGGTCAATGAGCAGTTCTTC
.,TRBJ2-7,TRBV9,.,CASSVGTGRGEQYF,TGTGCCAGCAGCGTAGGTACAGGCCGGGGGGAGCAGTACTTC
.,TRBJ2-7,TRBV7-6,.,CASSLAEGRGDYEQYF,TGTGCCAGCAGCTTAGCGGAGGGCAGGGGGGACTACGAGCAGTACTTC
.,TRBJ2-2,TRBV27,TRBD2,CATAAGRPGELFF,TGTGCCACCGCAGCGGGAAGGCCCGGGGAGCTGTTTTTT
.,TRBJ2-7,TRBV20-1,.,CSASPGDEQYF,TGCAGTGCTAGCCCCGGGGACGAGCAGTACTTC
.,TRBJ1-2,TRBV18,.,CASSPTLGDTDGYTF,TGTGCCAGCTCACCAACCCTAGGGGACACGGATGGCTACACCTTC
.,TRBJ2-1,TRBV5-4,.,CASSLTGSSYNEQFF,TGTGCCAGCAGCTTGACGGGGAGCTCCTACAATGAGCAGTTCTTC
.,TRBJ2-2,TRBV27,.,CASRRKDHMVTGELFF,TGTGCCAGCAGACGCAAGGACCATATGGTCACCGGGGAGCTGTTTTTT
once,TRBJ1-2,TRBV7-7,TRBD1,CASSYIDRGPYVGYTF,TGTGCCAGCAGCTACATAGACAGGGGGCCATACGTTGGCTACACCTTC
.,TRBJ1-5,TRBV6-5,TRBD1,CASSLTGGLGKPQHF,TGTGCCAGCAGTTTGACAGGGGGCCTTGGCAAGCCCCAGCATTTT
.,TRBJ1-1,TRBV19,.,CASREWQGNTEAFF,TGTGCCAGCCGCGAGTGGCAGGGGAACACTGAAGCTTTCTTT
.,TRBJ2-1,TRBV5-1,.,CASSGDLYNEQFF,TGCGCCAGCAGCGGGGACTTATACAATGAGCAGTTCTTC
.,TRBJ2-7,TRBV6-1,TRBD2,CASSSGLAGHEQYF,TGTGCCAGCAGCTCGGGACTAGCGGGCCACGAGCAGTACTTC
.,TRBJ1-5,TRBV6-1,.,CASSRVRGANQPQHF,TGTGCCAGCAGTAGAGTCAGGGGCGCCAATCAGCCCCAGCATTTT